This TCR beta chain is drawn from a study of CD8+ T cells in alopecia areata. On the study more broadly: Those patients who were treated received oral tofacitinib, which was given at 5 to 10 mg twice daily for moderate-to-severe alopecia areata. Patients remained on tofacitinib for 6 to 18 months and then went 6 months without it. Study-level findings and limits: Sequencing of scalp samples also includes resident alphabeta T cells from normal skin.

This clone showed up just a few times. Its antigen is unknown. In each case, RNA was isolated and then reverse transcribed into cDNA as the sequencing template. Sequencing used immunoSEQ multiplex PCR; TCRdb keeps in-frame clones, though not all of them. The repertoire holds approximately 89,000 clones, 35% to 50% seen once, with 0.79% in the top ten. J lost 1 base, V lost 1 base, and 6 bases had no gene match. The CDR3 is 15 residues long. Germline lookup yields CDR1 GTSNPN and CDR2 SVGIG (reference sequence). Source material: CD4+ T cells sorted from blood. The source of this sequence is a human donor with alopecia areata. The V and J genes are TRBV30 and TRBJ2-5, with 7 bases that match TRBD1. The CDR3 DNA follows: TGTGCCTGGAGTGAACAGACAGGGATCCAAGAGACCCAGTACTTC. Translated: CAWSEQTGIQETQYF.